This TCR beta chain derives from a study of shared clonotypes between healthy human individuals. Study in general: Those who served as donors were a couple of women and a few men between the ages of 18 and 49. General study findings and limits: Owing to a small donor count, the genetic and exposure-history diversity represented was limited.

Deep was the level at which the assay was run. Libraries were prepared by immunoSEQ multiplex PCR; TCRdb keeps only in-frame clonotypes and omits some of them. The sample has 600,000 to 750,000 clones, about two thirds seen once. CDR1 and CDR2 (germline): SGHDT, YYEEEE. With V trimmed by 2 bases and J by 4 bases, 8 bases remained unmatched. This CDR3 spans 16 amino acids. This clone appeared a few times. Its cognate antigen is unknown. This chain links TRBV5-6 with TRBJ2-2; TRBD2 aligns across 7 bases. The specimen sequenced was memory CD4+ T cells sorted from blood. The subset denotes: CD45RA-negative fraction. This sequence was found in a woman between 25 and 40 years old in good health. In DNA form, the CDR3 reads TGTGCCAGCAGCTTCAGCGGGATTACTCGCACCGGGGAGCTGTTTTTT. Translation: CASSFSGITRTGELFF.